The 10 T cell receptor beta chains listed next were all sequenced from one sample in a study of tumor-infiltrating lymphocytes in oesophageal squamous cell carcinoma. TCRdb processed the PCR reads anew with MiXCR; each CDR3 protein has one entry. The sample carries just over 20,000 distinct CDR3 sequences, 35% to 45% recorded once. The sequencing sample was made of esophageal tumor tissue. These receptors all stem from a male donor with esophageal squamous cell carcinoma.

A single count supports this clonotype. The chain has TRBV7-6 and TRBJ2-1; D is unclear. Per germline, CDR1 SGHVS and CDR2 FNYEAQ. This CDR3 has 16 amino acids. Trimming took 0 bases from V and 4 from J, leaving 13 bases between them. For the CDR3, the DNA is TGTGCCAGCAGCTTAGCAGGGTGGGTCCTTTACAATGAGCAGTTCTTC. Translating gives CASSLAGWVLYNEQFF.

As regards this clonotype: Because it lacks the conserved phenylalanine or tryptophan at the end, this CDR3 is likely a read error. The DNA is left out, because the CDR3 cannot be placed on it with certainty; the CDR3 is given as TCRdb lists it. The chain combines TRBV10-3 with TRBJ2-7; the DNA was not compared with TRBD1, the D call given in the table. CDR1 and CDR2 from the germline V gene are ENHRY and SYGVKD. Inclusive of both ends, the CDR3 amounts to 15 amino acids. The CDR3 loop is CAINGQEEYGYTFGS.

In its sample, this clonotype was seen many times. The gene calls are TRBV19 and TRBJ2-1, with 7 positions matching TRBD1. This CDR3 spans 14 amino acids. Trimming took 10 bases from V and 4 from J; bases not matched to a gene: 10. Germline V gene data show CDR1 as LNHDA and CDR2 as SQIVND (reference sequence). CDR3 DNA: TGTGCCACCACTTCGGGACAGATTTACAATGAGCAGTTCTTC. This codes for CATTSGQIYNEQFF.

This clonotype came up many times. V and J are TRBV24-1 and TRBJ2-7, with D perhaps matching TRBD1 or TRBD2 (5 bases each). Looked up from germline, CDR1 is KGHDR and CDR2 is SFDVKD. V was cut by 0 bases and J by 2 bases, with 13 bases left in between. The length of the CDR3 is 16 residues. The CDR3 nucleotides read TGTGCCACCAGTGATTTGGGCAGGGAAGCGGCCTACGAGCAGTACTTC. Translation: CATSDLGREAAYEQYF.

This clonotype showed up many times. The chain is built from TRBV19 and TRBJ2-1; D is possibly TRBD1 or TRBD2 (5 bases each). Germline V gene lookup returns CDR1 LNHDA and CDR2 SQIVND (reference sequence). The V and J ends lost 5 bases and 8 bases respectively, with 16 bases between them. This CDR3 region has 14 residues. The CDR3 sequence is CASSVTGPDDEQFF. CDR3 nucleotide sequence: TGTGCCAGTAGTGTAACGGGACCAGACGATGAGCAGTTCTTC.

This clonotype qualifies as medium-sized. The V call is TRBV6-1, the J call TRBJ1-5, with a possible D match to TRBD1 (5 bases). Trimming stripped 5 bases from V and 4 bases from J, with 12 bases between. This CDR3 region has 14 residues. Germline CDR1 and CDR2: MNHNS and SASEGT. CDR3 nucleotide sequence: TGTGCCAGCAGTACCCAGGGATGGAATCAGCCCCAGCATTTT. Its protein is CASSTQGWNQPQHF.

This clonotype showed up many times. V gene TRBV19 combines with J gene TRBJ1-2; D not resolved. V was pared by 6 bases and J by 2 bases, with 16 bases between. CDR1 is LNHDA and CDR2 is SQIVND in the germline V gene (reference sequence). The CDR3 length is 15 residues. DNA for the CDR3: TGTGCCAGTAGCGCGGAGGAGCAGGTGAACTATGGCTACACCTTC. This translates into CASSAEEQVNYGYTF.

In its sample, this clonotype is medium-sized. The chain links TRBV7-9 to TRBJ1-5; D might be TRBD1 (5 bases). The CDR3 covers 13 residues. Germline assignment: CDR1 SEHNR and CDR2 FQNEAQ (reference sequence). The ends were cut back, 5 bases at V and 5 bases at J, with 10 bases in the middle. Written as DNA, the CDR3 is TGTGCCAGCAGCGTGCAGGGTGATCAGCCCCAGCATTTT. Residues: CASSVQGDQPQHF.

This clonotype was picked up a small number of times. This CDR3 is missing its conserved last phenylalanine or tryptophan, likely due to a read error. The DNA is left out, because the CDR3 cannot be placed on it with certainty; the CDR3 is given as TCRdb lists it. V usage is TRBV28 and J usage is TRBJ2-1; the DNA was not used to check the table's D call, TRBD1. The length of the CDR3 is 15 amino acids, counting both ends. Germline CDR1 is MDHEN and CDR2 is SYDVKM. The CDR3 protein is CASSLQGVGGYTFGS.

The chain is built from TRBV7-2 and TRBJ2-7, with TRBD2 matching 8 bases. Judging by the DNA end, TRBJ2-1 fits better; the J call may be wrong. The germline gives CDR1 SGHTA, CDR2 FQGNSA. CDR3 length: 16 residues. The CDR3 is CASSSRRGGSYNEQFF. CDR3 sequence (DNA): TGTGCCAGCAGCTCACGCCGGGGGGGCTCCTACAATGAGCAGTTCTTC.